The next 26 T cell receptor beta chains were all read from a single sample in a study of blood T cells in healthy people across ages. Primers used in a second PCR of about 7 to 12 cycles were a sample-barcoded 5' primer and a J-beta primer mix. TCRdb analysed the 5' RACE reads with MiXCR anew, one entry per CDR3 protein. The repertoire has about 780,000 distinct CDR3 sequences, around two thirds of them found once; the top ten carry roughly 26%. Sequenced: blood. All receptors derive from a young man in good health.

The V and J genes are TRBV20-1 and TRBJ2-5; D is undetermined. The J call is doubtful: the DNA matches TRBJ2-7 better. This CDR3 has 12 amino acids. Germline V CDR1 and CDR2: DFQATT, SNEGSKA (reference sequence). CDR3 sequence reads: CSARVNKGEQYF. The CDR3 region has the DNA TGCAGTGCTAGAGTCAACAAAGGCGAGCAGTACTTC.

DNA of the CDR3: TGTGCCAGCAGCTTAACTTTAAGGACTAGCGGGGGGTGGAATGAGCAGTTCTTC. Its protein product is CASSLTLRTSGGWNEQFF. The chain recombines TRBV7-8 with TRBJ2-1, with 14 bases fitting TRBD2. CDR1 and CDR2 (germline): SGHVS, FQNEAQ. This CDR3 region has 18 residues. With 2 bases clipped from V and 7 bases from J, the junction kept 10 bases outside the gene matches.

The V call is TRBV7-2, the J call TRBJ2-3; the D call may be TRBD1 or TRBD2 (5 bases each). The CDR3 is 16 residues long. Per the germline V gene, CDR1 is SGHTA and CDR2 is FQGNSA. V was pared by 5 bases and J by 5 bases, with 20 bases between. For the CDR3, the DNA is TGTGCCAGCAGCCCCCGACGGGGCAGGGTGGGAGATACGCAGTATTTT. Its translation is CASSPRRGRVGDTQYF.

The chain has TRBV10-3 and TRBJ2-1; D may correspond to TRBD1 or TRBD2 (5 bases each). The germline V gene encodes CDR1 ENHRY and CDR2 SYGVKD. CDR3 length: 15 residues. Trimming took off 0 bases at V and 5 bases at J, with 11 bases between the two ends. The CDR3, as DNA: TGTGCCATCAGTGAGTCGGGGACGGTAAACAATGAGCAGTTCTTC. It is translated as CAISESGTVNNEQFF.

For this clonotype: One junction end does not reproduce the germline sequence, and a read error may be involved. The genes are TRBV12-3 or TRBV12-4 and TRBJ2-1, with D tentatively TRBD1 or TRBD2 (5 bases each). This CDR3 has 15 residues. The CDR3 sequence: CTSSLGTVSYNEQFF. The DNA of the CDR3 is TGTACCAGCAGTTTAGGGACGGTCTCCTACAATGAGCAGTTCTTC.

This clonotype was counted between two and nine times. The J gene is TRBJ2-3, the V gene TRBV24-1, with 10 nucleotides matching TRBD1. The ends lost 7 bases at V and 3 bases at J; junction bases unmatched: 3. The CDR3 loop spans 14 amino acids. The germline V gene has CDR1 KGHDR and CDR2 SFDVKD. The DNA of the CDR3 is TGTGCCACCAGCGACAGGGGGCTAACAGATACGCAGTATTTT. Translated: CATSDRGLTDTQYF.

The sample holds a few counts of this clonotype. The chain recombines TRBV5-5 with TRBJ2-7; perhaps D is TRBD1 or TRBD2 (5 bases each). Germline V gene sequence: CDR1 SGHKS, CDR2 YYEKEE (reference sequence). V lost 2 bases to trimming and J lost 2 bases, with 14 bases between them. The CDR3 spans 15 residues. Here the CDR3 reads CASSFDGTETYEQYF. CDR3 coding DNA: TGTGCCAGCAGCTTTGACGGGACCGAGACCTACGAGCAGTACTTC.

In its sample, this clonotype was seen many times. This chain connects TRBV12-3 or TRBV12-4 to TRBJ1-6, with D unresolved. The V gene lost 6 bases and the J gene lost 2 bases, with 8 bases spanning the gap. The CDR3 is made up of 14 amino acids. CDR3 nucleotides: TGTGCCAGCAGCCCCGCAGCCTATAATTCACCCCTCCACTTT. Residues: CASSPAAYNSPLHF.

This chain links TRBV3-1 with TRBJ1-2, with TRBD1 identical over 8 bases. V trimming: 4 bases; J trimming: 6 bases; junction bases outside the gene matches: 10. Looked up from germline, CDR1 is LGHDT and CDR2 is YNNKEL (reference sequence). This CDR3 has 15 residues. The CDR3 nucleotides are TGTGCCAGCAGCCCTGGGACAGGAGGGTTCAATGGCTACACCTTC. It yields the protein CASSPGTGGFNGYTF.

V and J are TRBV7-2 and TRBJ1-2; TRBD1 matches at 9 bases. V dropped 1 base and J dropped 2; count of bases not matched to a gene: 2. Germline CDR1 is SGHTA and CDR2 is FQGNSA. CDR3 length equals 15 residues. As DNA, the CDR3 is TGTGCCAGCAGCTTAGGGGACAGGGTCAACTATGGCTACACCTTC. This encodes CASSLGDRVNYGYTF.

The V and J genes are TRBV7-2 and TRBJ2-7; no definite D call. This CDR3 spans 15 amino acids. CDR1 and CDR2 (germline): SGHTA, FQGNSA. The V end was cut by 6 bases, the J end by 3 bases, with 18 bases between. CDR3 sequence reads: CASRYTLGPLYEQYF. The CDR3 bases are TGTGCCAGCAGATATACTCTGGGCCCCCTCTACGAGCAGTACTTC.

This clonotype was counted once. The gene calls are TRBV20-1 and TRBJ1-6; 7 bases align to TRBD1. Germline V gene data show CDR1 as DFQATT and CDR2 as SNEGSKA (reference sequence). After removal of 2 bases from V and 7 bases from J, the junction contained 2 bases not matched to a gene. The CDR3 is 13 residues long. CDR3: CSARLGGNSPLHF. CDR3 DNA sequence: TGCAGTGCTAGACTAGGGGGCAATTCACCCCTCCACTTT.

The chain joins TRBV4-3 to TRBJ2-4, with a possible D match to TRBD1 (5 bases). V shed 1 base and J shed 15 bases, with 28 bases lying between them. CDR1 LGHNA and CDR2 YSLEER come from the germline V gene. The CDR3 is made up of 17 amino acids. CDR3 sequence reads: CASSQVWQGAGLYERYF. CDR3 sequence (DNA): TGCGCCAGCAGCCAAGTTTGGCAAGGTGCAGGGCTCTACGAGCGGTACTTC.

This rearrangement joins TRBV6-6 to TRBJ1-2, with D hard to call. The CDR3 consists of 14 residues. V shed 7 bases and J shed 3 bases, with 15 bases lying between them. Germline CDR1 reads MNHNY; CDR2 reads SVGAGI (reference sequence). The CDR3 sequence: CASIARQNDYGYTF. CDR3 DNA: TGTGCCAGCATCGCTCGACAAAACGACTATGGCTACACCTTC.

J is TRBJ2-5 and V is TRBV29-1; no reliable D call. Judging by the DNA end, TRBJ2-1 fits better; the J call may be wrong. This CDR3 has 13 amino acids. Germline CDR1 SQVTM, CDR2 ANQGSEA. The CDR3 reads CSVAAPLQETQFF. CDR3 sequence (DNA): TGCAGCGTTGCGGCCCCGCTCCAAGAGACCCAGTTCTTC.

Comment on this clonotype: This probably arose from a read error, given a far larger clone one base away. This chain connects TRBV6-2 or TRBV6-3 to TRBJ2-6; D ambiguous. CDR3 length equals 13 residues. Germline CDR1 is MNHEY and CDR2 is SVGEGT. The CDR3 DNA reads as TGTACCAGCAGCTTATCTGGGGCCAACGTCCTGACTTTC. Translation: CTSSLSGANVLTF.

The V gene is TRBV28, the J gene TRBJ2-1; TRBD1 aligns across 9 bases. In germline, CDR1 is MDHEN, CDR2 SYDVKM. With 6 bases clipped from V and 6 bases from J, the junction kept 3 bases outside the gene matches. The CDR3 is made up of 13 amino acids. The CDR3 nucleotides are TGTGCCAGCAGGTCGACAGGGGGCAATGAGCAGTTCTTC. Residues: CASRSTGGNEQFF. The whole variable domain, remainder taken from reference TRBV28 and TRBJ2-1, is DVKVTQSSRYLVKRTGEKVFLECVQDMDHENMFWYRQDPGLGLRLIYFSYDVKMKEKGDIPEGYSVSREKKERFSLILESASTNQTSMYLCASRSTGGNEQFFGPGTRLTVL.

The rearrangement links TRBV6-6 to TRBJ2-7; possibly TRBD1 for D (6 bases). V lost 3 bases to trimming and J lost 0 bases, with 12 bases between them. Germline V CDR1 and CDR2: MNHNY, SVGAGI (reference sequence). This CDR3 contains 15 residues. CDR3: CASSYGTQSSYEQYF. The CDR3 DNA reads TGTGCCAGCAGTTATGGGACACAGAGCTCCTACGAGCAGTACTTC.

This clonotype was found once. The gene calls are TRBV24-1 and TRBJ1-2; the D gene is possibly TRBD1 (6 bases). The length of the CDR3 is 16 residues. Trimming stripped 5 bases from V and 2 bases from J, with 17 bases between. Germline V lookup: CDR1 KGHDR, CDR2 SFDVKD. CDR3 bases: TGTGCCACCAGTGCTGGGGGGCAGGCGGCCAACTATGGCTACACCTTC. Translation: CATSAGGQAANYGYTF.

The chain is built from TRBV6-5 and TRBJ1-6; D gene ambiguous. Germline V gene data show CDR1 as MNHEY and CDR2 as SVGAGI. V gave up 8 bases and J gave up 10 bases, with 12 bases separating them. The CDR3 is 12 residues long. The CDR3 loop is CASRFPESPLHF. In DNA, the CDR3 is TGTGCCAGCCGCTTTCCGGAATCACCCCTCCACTTT.

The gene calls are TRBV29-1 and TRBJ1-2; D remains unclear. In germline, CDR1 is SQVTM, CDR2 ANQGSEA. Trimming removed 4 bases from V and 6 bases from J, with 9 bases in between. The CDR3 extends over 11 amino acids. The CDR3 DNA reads TGCAGCGTTGGAGGGCAGAATGGCTACACCTTC. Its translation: CSVGGQNGYTF.

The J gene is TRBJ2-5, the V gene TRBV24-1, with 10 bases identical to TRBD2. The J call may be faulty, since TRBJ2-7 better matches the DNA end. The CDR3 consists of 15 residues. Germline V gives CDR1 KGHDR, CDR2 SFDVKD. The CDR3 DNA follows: TGTGCCACCAGTGATGAGCGGGGGGGCGTCTACGAGCAGTACTTC. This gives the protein CATSDERGGVYEQYF.

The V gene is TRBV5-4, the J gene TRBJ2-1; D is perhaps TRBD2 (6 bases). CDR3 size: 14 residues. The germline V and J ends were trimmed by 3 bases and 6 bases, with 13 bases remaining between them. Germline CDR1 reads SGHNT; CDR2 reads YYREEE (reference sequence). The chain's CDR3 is CASSSRDSCNEQFF. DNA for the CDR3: TGTGCCAGCAGCTCCCGGGACTCATGCAATGAGCAGTTCTTC. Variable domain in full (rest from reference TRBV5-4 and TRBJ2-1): ETGVTQSPTHLIKTRGQQVTLRCSSQSGHNTVSWYQQALGQGPQFIFQYYREEENGRGNFPPRFSGLQFPNYSSELNVNALELDDSALYLCASSSRDSCNEQFFGPGTRLTVL.

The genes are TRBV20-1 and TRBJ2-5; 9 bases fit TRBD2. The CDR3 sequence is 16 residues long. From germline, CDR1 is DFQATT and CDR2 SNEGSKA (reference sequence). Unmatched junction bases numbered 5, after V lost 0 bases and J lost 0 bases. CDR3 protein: CSARDILAGYQETQYF. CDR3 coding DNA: TGCAGTGCTAGAGATATCCTAGCGGGGTACCAAGAGACCCAGTACTTC.

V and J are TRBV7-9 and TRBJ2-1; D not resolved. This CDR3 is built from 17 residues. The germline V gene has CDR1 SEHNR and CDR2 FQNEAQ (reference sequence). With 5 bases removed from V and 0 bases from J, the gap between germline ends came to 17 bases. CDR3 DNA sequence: TGTGCCAGCAGCGGATACTTGGACGCCCCCTCCTACAATGAGCAGTTCTTC. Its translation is CASSGYLDAPSYNEQFF.

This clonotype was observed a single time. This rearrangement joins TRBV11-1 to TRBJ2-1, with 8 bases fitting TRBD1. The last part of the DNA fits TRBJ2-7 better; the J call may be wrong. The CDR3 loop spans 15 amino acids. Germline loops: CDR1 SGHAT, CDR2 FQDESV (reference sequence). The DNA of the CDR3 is TGTGCCAGCAGCTTAGGGACAGGGAGGATCGACGAGCAGTACTTC. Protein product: CASSLGTGRIDEQYF.